This TCR beta chain was sequenced for a study of blood T cell repertoires in COVID-19. V lost 4 bases, J lost 7 bases, and 21 bases lay in between. This CDR3 is built from 16 residues. From germline, CDR1 is KGHDR and CDR2 SFDVKD. In the original analysis: Researchers report that nucleated cell counts were estimated from reference gene primer amplification. The table came from immunoSEQ multiplex PCR; TCRdb's copy has only in-frame clones and leaves some out. The V and J calls and the clone size are those of that table, but D and trimming were determined from the DNA. The sample lists 180,000 or so clones, approximately 85% occurring once.

The clonotype comes from a human donor with active or convalescent COVID-19. The donor label of this sample is uncertain. Sequencing was performed on peripheral blood. The chain carries TRBV24-1 and TRBJ1-2; D is perhaps TRBD1 (6 bases). This chain's CDR3 is CATSDSFLTGSSGYTF. CDR3 nucleotide sequence: TGTGCCACCAGTGACTCCTTCCTTACAGGGTCTAGTGGCTACACCTTC.